Included here is one TCR beta chain sequence, with context. Its antigen remains unidentified. The data stem from a study of shared clonotypes between healthy human individuals. The overall study: A couple of women and a few men aged 18 to 49 served as donors.

CD45RO negativity and positive selection for CCR7 defined naive CD8 cells, a population that excluded terminally differentiated effector memory CD45RA+ cells. Study-wide results and limits: Represented diversity (both genetic and exposure-history) was limited by the small number of donors.

The input for sorted-subset replicate PCRs was around 0.2 ug DNA, about 29,000 T cell genomes. Original handling: From ImmunoSEQ came sequences covering only the junction and carrying no quality scores, so filtering differed. Using immunoSEQ multiplex PCR, the repertoire was profiled, and TCRdb retains in-frame clones only, with some absent. That table gives V, J and clone size, and the DNA gave D and trimming. The sample includes approximately 600,000 clones, 95% of them seen just once. The clonotype originates from a woman aged 25 to 39 in good health. The source material was naive CD8+ T cells sorted from blood.

The CDR3 nucleotides are TGCGCCAGCTTTAATCGGATTGGGGGACAGGGGGCCTATGGCTACACCTTC. Amino acids: CASFNRIGGQGAYGYTF. The chain links TRBV4-1 to TRBJ1-2; 12 bases are shared with TRBD1. CDR1 and CDR2 from the germline V gene are MGHRA and YSYEKL. This CDR3 is built from 17 residues. J lost 4 bases, V lost 8 bases, and 14 bases had no gene match.